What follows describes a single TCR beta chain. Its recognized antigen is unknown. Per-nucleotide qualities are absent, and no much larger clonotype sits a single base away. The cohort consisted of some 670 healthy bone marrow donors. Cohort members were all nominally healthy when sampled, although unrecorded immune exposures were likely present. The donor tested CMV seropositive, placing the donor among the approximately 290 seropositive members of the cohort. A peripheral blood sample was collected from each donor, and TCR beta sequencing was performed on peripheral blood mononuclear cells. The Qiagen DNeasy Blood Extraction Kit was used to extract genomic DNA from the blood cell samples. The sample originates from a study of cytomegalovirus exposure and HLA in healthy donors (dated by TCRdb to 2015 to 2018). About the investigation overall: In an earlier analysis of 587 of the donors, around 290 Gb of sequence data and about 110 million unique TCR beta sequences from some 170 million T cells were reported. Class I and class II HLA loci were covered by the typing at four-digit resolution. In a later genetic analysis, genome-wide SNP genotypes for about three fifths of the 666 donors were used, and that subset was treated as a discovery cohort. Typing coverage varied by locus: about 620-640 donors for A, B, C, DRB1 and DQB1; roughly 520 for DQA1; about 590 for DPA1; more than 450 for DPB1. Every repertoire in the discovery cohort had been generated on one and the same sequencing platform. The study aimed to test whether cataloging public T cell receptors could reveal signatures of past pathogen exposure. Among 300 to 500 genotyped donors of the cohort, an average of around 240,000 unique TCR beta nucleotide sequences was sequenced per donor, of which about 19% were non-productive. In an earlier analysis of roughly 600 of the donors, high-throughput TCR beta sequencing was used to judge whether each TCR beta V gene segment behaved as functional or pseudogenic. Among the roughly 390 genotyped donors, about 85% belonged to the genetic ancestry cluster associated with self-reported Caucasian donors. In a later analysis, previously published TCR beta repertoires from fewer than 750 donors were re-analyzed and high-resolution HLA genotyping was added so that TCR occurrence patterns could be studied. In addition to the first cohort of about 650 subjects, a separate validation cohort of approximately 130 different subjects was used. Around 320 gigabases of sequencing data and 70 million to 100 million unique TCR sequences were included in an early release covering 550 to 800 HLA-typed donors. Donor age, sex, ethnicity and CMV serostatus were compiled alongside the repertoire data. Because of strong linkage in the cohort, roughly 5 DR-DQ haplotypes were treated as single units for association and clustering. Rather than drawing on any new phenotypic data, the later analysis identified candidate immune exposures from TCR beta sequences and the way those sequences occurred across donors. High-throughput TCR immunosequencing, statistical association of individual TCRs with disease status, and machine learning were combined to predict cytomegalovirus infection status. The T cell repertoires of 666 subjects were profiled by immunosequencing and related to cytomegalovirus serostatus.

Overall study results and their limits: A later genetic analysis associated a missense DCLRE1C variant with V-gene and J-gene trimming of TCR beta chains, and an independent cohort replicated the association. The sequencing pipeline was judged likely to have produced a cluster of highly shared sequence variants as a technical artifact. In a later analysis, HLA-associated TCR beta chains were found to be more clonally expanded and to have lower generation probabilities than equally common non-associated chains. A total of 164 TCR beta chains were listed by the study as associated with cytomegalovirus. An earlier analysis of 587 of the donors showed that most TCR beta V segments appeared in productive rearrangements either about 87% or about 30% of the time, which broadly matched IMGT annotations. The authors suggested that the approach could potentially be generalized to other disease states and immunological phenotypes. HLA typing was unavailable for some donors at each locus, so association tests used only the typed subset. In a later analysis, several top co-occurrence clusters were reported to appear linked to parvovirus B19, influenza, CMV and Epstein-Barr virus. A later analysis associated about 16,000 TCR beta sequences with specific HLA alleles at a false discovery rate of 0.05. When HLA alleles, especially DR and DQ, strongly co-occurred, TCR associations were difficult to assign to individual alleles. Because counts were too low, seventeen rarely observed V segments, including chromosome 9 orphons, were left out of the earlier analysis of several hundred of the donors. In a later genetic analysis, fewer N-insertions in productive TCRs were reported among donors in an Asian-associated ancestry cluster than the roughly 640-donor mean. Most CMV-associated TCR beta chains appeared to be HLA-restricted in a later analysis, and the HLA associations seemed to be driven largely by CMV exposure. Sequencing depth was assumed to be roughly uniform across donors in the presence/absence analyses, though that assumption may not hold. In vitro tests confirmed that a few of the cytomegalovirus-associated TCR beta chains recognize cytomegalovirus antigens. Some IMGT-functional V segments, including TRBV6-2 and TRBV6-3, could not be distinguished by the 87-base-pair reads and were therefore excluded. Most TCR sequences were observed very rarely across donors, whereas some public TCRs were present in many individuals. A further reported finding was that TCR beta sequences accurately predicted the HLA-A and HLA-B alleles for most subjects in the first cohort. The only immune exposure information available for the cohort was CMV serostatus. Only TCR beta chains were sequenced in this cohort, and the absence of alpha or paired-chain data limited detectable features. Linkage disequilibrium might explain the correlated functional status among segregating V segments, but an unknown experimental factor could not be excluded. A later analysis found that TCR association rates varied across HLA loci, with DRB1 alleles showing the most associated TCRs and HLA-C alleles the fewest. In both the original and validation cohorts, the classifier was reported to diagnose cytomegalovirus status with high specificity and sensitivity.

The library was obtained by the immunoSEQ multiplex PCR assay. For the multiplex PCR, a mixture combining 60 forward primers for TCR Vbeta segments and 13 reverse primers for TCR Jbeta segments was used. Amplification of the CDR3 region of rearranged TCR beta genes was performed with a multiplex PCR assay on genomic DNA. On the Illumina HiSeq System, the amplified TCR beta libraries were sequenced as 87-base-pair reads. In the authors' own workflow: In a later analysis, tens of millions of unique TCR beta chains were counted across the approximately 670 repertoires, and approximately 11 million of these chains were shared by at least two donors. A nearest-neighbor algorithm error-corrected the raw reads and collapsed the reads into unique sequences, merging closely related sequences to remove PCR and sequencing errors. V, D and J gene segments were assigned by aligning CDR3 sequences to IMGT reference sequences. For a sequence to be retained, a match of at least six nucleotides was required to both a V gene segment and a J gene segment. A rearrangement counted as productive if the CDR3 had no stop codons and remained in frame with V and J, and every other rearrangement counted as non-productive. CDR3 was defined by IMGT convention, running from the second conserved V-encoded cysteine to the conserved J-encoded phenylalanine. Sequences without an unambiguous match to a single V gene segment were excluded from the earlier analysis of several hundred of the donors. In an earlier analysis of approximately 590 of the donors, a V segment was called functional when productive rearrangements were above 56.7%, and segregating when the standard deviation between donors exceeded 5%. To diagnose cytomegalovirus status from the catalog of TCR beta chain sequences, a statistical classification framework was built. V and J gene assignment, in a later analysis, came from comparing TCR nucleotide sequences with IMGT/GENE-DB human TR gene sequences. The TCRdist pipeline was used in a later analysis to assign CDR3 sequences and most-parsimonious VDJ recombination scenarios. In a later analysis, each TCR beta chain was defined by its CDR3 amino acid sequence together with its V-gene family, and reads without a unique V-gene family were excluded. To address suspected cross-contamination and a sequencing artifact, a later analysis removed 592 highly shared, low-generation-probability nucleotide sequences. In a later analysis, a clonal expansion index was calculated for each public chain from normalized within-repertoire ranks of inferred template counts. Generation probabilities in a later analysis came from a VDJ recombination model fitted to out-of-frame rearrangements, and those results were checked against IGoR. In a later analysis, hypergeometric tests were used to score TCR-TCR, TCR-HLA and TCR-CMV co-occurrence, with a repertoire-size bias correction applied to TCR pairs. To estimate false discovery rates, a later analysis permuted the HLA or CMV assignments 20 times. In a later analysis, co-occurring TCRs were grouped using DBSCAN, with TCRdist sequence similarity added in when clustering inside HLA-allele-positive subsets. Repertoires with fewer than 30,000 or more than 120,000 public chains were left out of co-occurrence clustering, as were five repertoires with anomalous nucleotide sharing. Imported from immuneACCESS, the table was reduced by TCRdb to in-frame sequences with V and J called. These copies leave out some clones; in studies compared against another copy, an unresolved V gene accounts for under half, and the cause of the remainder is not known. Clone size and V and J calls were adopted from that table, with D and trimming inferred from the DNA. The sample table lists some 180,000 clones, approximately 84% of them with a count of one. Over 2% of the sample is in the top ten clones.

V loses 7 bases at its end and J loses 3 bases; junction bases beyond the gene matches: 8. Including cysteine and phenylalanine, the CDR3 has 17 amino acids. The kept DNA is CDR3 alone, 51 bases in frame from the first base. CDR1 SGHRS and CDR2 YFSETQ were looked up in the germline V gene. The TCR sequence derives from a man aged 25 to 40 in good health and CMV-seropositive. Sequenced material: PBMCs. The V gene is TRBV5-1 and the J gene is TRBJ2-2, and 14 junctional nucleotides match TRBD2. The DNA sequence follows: TGCGCCAGCTCCCTGACTAGCGGGAGGGCCGACACCGGGGAGCTGTTTTTT. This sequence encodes CASSLTSGRADTGELFF.